A selection of T cell receptor beta chains follows, all from one sample in a study of blood T cell repertoires in COVID-19. Method: immunoSEQ multiplex PCR; TCRdb's copy keeps in-frame clones and lacks some. The sample records roughly 200,000 clones, roughly 84% being singletons. Sequences were obtained from peripheral blood. The source is a human donor in a cohort sampled during active COVID-19. Each CDR3 is given with its conserved first and last residue. The order of the fields is D gene, V gene, J gene, clone size, CDR3 DNA, CDR3 protein. D genes are given only for firm matches. Size tells how often a clone was seen (once, few, many) or the class of an expanded clone, and some rows leave it out.

NA,TRBV5-6,TRBJ1-1,NA,TGTGCCAGCAGCTTGGCCAGGGTCCCCCCACGTGTAAAGACTGAAGCTTTCTTT,CASSLARVPPRVKTEAFF
TRBD2,TRBV7-9,TRBJ2-1,medium-sized,TGTGCCAGCAGCTCAACCCGACTAGCGGGAACCTACAATGAGCAGTTCTTC,CASSSTRLAGTYNEQFF
TRBD2,TRBV7-9,TRBJ2-5,NA,TGTGCCAGCAGCACGACTAGCGGGGCTGAAGAGACCCAGTACTTC,CASSTTSGAEETQYF
TRBD2,TRBV5-4,TRBJ2-7,NA,TGTGCCAGCAGCTCCCGTCGGGGGACTAGCGGGACCGAGCAGTACTTC,CASSSRRGTSGTEQYF
TRBD2,TRBV3-1/TRBV3-2,TRBJ2-1,NA,TGTGCCAGCAGCCAATTTGCGGGAGGACCCCACAATGAGCAGTTCTTC,CASSQFAGGPHNEQFF
NA,TRBV29-1,TRBJ2-1,NA,TGCAGCGTTGAAGGGCTCTCCTACAATGAGCAGTTCTTC,CSVEGLSYNEQFF
NA,TRBV7-9,TRBJ1-6,NA,TGTGCCAGCAGTTCTACTCGGGGTCGTAATTCACCCCTCCACTTT,CASSSTRGRNSPLHF
NA,TRBV14,TRBJ1-1,NA,TGTGCCAGCAGCCAAGGCACCGGGACACTGAACACTGAAGCTTTCTTT,CASSQGTGTLNTEAFF
NA,TRBV6-1,TRBJ1-4,NA,TGTGCCAGCAGTGAAGGTCAGCGTAATGAAAAACTGTTTTTT,CASSEGQRNEKLFF
NA,TRBV11-1,TRBJ2-4,NA,TGTGCCAGCAGCTCCCCCCGGGGGACTCGGAACATTCAGTACTTC,CASSSPRGTRNIQYF
TRBD1,TRBV5-1,TRBJ2-5,NA,TGCGCCAGCAGCTTGTCAGGGACAGGGCTGATGGGGGAGACCCAGTACTTC,CASSLSGTGLMGETQYF
NA,TRBV28,TRBJ1-5,NA,TGTGCCAGCAGGGCGGGGAATTTCAATCAGCCCCAGCATTTT,CASRAGNFNQPQHF
TRBD2,TRBV16,TRBJ2-5,once,TGTGCCAGCAGCGGGACTAGGTCATACCAAGAGACCCAGTACTTC,CASSGTRSYQETQYF
NA,TRBV3-1/TRBV3-2,TRBJ2-2,NA,TGTGCCAGCAGCCAAGATTCGGCGGAGGACACCGGGGAGCTGTTTTTT,CASSQDSAEDTGELFF
NA,TRBV28,TRBJ1-1,few,TGTGCCAGCAGCCGCCGTGAGGAAAGGGGCACTGAAGCTTTCTTT,CASSRREERGTEAFF
NA,TRBV15,TRBJ1-5,NA,TGTGCCACCAGCAGAGAGAGCGGCGGGAATCAGCCCCAGCATTTT,CATSRESGGNQPQHF
TRBD1,TRBV5-1,TRBJ1-2,few,TGCGCCAGCAGCTTGACAGGGGGTGATGGCTACACCTTC,CASSLTGGDGYTF
NA,TRBV5-1,TRBJ2-1,NA,TGCGCCAGCAGCCTTCGTTTGGGGGGACATGAGCAGTTCTTC,CASSLRLGGHEQFF
NA,TRBV5-1,TRBJ2-2,NA,TGCGCCAGCAGCCCCCGACAGGGAGGAAGCGGGGAGCTGTTTTTT,CASSPRQGGSGELFF
TRBD1,TRBV7-9,TRBJ2-7,NA,TGTGCCAGCAGCGCGACAGGGTTTCACGACGAGCAGTACTTC,CASSATGFHDEQYF
TRBD1,TRBV29-1,TRBJ2-5,NA,TGCAGCGTTGAAGATCAAAGGGGGCCAACGGAGACCCAGTACTTC,CSVEDQRGPTETQYF
TRBD1,TRBV2,TRBJ1-1,NA,TGTGCCAGCAGGCCCGGGACAGGGGGGAACACTGAAGCTTTCTTT,CASRPGTGGNTEAFF
NA,TRBV20-1,TRBJ2-1,NA,TGCAGTGCTAGAGGACTGGAGCAGTTCTTC,CSARGLEQFF
NA,TRBV20-1,TRBJ1-1,NA,TGCAGTGCTGGGAGATCCACTGAAGCTTTCTTT,CSAGRSTEAFF
TRBD1,TRBV24-1,TRBJ2-5,NA,TGTGCCACCAGTGGGAAAGGACAGGGGATTCAAGAGACCCAGTACTTC,CATSGKGQGIQETQYF
TRBD2,TRBV5-1,TRBJ2-3,NA,TGCGCCAGCAGCTTGACGGGAGGGAGCACAGATACGCAGTATTTT,CASSLTGGSTDTQYF
TRBD2,TRBV6-2/TRBV6-3,TRBJ2-1,NA,TGTGCCAGCAGTTACCGATCAGCGGGAGGGCCTTACAATGAGCAGTTCTTC,CASSYRSAGGPYNEQFF
NA,TRBV7-2,TRBJ1-6,NA,TGTGCCAGCAGCCCCAACCCGGGAGTTAGAGCTTCACCCCTCCACTTT,CASSPNPGVRASPLHF
NA,TRBV10-2,TRBJ1-3,few,TGCGCCAGCAGTGAGAGGGCAGGGTCTGGAAACACCATATATTTT,CASSERAGSGNTIYF
NA,TRBV19,TRBJ1-5,NA,TGTGCCAGTAGTTCAGCGAGTCAGCCCCAGCATTTT,CASSSASQPQHF
TRBD1,TRBV3-1/TRBV3-2,TRBJ1-3,NA,TGTGCCAGCAGCCAGGGACAGTTTCGCTCTGGAAACACCATATATTTT,CASSQGQFRSGNTIYF
NA,TRBV19,TRBJ2-7,NA,TGTGCCAGTAGCGGGTCTAGCGTGTACGAGCAGTACTTC,CASSGSSVYEQYF
TRBD2,TRBV4-2,TRBJ2-7,few,TGTGCCAGCAGCCAACAACCGGGACTAGCGGGAGTCGAGCAGTACTTC,CASSQQPGLAGVEQYF
TRBD1,TRBV11-2,TRBJ2-7,NA,TGTGCCAGCAGTCGACAGGGCTACGAGCAGTACTTC,CASSRQGYEQYF
TRBD2,TRBV7-2,TRBJ2-5,NA,TGTGCCAGCAGCTTAGATCGTAGCGGGGCCCCGGGGACCCAGTACTTC,CASSLDRSGAPGTQYF
TRBD1,TRBV7-8,TRBJ1-6,NA,TGTGCCAGCAGCTTAAACAGGGGTCGTAATTCACCCCTCCACTTT,CASSLNRGRNSPLHF
TRBD2,TRBV19,TRBJ2-1,NA,TGTGCCAGTAGTACCCGTACTACTCTAGCGGGAGGTAATAATGAGCAGTTCTTC,CASSTRTTLAGGNNEQFF
TRBD2,TRBV2,TRBJ2-7,NA,TGTGCCAGCAGTGGGACTAGCGGGCTAGAGCAGTACTTC,CASSGTSGLEQYF
TRBD1,TRBV3-1/TRBV3-2,TRBJ2-2,NA,TGTGCCAGCAGCCAAGCAAGGCCGGGGCCAGGGGGTTGGACCGGGGAGCTGTTTTTT,CASSQARPGPGGWTGELFF
NA,TRBV5-1,TRBJ1-2,NA,TGCGCCAGCAGCAATCCCCAGGGTGATGGCTACACCTTC,CASSNPQGDGYTF
NA,TRBV10-3,TRBJ2-1,NA,TGTGCCATCACCGCACAGCTAGCTTCCGTCGGCAATGAGCAGTTCTTC,CAITAQLASVGNEQFF
NA,TRBV2,TRBJ1-2,NA,TGTGCCAGCACGTTGGGGACTACCTTCTACACCTTC,CASTLGTTFYTF
NA,TRBV30,TRBJ1-5,NA,TGTGCCTGGAGTGAACAGAGCAATCAGCCCCAGCATTTT,CAWSEQSNQPQHF
TRBD1,TRBV29-1,TRBJ2-7,once,TGCAGCGTTGAAGGTACAGGGGGGAACTACGAGCAGTACTTC,CSVEGTGGNYEQYF
TRBD2,TRBV30,TRBJ2-5,NA,TGTGCCTGGAGTGGGTTAGCGGGCTCGGTAGAGACCCAGTACTTC,CAWSGLAGSVETQYF
TRBD1,TRBV14,TRBJ2-1,NA,TGTGCCAGCAGCGCTCGACAGGGGGCGTACAATGAGCAGTTCTTC,CASSARQGAYNEQFF
TRBD1,TRBV28,TRBJ1-6,NA,TGTGCCAGCAGGAGGACAGGGGGCGCTTATAATTCACCCCTCCACTTT,CASRRTGGAYNSPLHF
NA,TRBV11-2,TRBJ2-1,few,TGTGCCAGCAGCTTAGATACTTTCTCTGAGCAGTTCTTC,CASSLDTFSEQFF
NA,TRBV28,TRBJ2-7,NA,TGTGCCAGCAGTACCCCGGAGGGATTCTACGAGCAGTACTTC,CASSTPEGFYEQYF
NA,TRBV19,TRBJ2-4,once,TGTGCCAGTAGTATAGTGCGGGAAGGTCTAGCCAAAAACATTCAGTACTTC,CASSIVREGLAKNIQYF
NA,TRBV4-2,TRBJ1-5,NA,TGTGCCAGCAGCCAAGATAGGGGGAATCAGCCCCAGCATTTT,CASSQDRGNQPQHF
NA,TRBV28,TRBJ1-2,NA,TGTGCCAGCAATGCCGGGACTTATGGCTACACCTTC,CASNAGTYGYTF
NA,TRBV7-9,TRBJ2-7,NA,TGTGCCAGCAGCCCCAGGTCCCTCATGGCTTACGAGCAGTACTTC,CASSPRSLMAYEQYF
TRBD2,TRBV19,TRBJ2-6,few,TGTGCCAGTACGCCCACCGGGAGGTCCTCTGGGGCCAACGTCCTGACTTTC,CASTPTGRSSGANVLTF
NA,TRBV2,TRBJ2-7,NA,TGTGCCAGCAGTGTCGGTACAGGTTCCCACGAGCAGTACTTC,CASSVGTGSHEQYF
TRBD1,TRBV5-1,TRBJ1-1,once,TGCGCCAGCAGCTTGGTGTCAGGGGGCAGGACTGAAGCTTTCTTT,CASSLVSGGRTEAFF
TRBD1,TRBV29-1,TRBJ1-1,NA,TGCAGCGTTTGGACAGGGGGCTTGGGCACTGAAGCTTTCTTT,CSVWTGGLGTEAFF
NA,TRBV12-3/TRBV12-4,TRBJ2-3,NA,TGTGCCAGCAGTTTATCAGGGATGGATACGCAGTATTTT,CASSLSGMDTQYF